These T cell receptor beta chains were read from a single sample in a study of shared clonotypes between healthy human individuals. The repertoire was sequenced with immunoSEQ multiplex PCR; TCRdb's copy has only in-frame clones and lacks some. The sample contains some 2,000,000 clones, under 97% of which appear only once. What was sequenced was naive CD4+ T cells sorted from blood. These receptors were taken from a man in his late teens or twenties in good health. The CDR3 runs from the conserved cysteine through the conserved F or W. D genes are given only for firm matches.

TRBV2,14,-,CASSEDSPNYGYTF
TRBV18,15,-,CASSRTRGRAYEQYF
TRBV6-1,15,TRBD1,CASASGTGGEHEQYF
TRBV6-5,16,-,CASSYKAPSYNSPLHF
TRBV18,13,TRBD1,CASARQGEGGYTF
TRBV5-1,13,-,CASTPFSTDTQYF
TRBV6-1,15,-,CASSEAGRGAGELFF
TRBV15,16,-,CATSRDLGVGNQPQHF
TRBV18,13,-,CASSPERGTEAFF
TRBV4-3,16,TRBD2,CASSHVLAGEGNEQFF
TRBV5-1,14,-,CASSSETANYGYTF
TRBV6-5,14,TRBD1,CASSRTGGSYEQYF
TRBV30,15,-,CAWSVESGWNSPLHF
TRBV10-3,14,-,CAISDLQMNTEAFF
TRBV28,12,TRBD1,CASSFLQGQQYF
TRBV6-1,14,-,CASSDRIYNSPLHF
TRBV5-1,13,-,CASKTTPNTEAFF
TRBV27,15,-,CASTEGGRRGGELFF
TRBV2,15,TRBD1,CASSDAATGGYEQYF
TRBV25-1,14,-,CASSETEVTDTQYF
TRBV2,13,-,CASSEAGSGTIYF
TRBV5-4,14,TRBD1,CASSLDRGQNTQYF
TRBV27,19,TRBD2,CASSPVGVGGRSSYNEQFF
TRBV6-5,14,TRBD1,CASSKDRVGEKLFF
TRBV5-6,12,-,CASSETDYEQYF
TRBV4-1,14,-,CASSRALNSYEQYF
TRBV7-2,15,-,CASSLARVASEKLFF
TRBV29-1,13,-,CSVPKKSQETQYF
TRBV30,12,-,CAWPRPLGGYTF
TRBV10-2,11,-,CASSRTGELFF
TRBV6-4,15,-,CASSPTVSSYNEQFF
TRBV5-4,16,-,CASSWGGGKSTDTQYF
TRBV5-8,14,TRBD1,CASSFYRGADTQYF
TRBV5-1,16,-,CASSLGQTTAKNIQYF
TRBV7-9,14,-,CASSKEGFSYEQYF
TRBV10-3,12,-,CASGSGLDEQYF
TRBV27,15,-,CASSFAGQINTEAFF
TRBV5-6,15,TRBD2,CASSLVLAGGETQYF
TRBV7-2,13,-,CASSFIDRQKAFF
TRBV29-1,12,-,CSERTTQETQYF
TRBV6-1,15,-,CASSATDWTYYEQYF
TRBV2,12,-,CASLDSGNTIYF
TRBV5-1,17,TRBD1,CASSLVVAGQGNNEQFF
TRBV5-1,15,-,CASSLGDISNQPQHF
TRBV5-1,15,-,CASSPQGAMNTEAFF
TRBV30,13,-,CAGRPLGSSEQFF